The clone carrying this TCR beta chain was counted only a few times. This sample was taken from a study of early T cells in non-severe SARS-CoV-2 infection. One entry per CDR3 protein, called by TCRdb with MiXCR from the 5' RACE reads. The table records tens of thousands of distinct CDR3 sequences, about 10% of them present only once. Germline-derived CDR1 and CDR2 are ENHRY and SYGVKD. The CDR3 is 16 residues long. The V end was cut by 0 bases, the J end by 4 bases, with 15 bases between. The source of this sequence is an adult who was a healthcare worker with PCR-confirmed SARS-CoV-2 infection or an uninfected control (not recorded which). The V gene is TRBV10-3, the J gene TRBJ1-2, with D maybe TRBD1 (6 bases). Material for sequencing was whole blood. CDR3: CAISESPKGRGYGYTF. The CDR3 DNA reads as TGTGCCATCAGTGAGTCCCCCAAGGGCAGGGGCTATGGCTACACCTTC.